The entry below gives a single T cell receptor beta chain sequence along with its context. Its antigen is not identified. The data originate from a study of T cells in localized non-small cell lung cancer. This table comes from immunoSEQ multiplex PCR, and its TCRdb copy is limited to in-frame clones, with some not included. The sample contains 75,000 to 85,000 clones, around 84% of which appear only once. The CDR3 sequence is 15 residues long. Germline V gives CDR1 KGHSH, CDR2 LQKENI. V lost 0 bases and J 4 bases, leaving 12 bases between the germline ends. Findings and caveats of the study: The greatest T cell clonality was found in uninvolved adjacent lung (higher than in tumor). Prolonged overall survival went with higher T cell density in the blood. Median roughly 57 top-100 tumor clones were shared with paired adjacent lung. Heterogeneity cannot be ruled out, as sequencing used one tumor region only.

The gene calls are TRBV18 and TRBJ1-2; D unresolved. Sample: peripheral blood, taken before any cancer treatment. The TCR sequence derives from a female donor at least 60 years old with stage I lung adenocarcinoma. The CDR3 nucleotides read TGTGCCAGCTCACCACCTGAGCAGATAATCTATGGCTACACCTTC. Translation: CASSPPEQIIYGYTF.